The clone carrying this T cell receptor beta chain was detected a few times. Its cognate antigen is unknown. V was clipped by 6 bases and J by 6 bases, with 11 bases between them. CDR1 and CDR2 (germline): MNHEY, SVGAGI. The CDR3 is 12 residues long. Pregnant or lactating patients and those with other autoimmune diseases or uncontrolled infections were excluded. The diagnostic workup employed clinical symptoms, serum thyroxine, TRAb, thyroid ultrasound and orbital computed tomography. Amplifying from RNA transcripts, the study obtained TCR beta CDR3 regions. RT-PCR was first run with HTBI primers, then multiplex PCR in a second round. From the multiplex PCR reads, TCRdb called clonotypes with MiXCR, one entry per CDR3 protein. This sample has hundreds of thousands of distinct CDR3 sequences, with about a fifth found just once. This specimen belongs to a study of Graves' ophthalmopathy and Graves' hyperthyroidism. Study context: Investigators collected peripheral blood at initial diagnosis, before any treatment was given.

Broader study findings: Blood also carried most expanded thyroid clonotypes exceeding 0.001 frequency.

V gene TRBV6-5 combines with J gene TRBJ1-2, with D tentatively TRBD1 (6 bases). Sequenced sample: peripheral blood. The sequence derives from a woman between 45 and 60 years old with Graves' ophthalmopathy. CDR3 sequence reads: CASSPQGHGYTF. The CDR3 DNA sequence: TGTGCCAGCAGCCCTCAGGGGCATGGCTACACCTTC.